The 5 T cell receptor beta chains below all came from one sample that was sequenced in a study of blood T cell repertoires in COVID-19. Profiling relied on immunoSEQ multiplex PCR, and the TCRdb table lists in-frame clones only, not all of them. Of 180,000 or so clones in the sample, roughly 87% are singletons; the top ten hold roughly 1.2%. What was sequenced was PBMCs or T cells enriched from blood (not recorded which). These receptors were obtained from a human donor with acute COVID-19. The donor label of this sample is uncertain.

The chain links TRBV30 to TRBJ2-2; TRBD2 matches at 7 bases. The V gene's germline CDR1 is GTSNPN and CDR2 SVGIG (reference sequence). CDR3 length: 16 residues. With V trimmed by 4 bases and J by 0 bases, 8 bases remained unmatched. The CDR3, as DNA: TGTGCCTGGATCCGACTGAGCGGGGCGAACACCGGGGAGCTGTTTTTT. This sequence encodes CAWIRLSGANTGELFF.

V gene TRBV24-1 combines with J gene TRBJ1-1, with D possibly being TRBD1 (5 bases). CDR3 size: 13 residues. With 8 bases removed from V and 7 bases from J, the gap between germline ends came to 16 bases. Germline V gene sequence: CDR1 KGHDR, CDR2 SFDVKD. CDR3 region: CATKRGSEGEAFF. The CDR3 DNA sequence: TGTGCCACCAAGCGGGGGTCTGAGGGTGAAGCTTTCTTT.

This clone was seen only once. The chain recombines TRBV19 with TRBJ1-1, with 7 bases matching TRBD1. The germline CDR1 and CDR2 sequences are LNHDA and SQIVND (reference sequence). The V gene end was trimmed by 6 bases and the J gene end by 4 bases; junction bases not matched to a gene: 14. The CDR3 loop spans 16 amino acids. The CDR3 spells CASRPRRQGGSTEAFF. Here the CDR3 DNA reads TGTGCCAGTAGGCCTCGAAGACAGGGTGGGTCCACTGAAGCTTTCTTT.

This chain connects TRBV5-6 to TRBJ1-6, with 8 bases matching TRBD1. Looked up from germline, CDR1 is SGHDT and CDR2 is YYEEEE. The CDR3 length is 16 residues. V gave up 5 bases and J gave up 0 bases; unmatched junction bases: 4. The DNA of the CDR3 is TGTGCCAGCAGTGCCGGGACAGGCTCCTATAATTCACCCCTCCACTTT. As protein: CASSAGTGSYNSPLHF.

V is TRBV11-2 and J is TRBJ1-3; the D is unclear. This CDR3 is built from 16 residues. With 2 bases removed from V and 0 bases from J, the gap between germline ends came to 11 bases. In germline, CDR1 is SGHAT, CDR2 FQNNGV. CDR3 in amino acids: CASSLIPRRSGNTIYF. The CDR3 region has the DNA TGTGCCAGCAGCTTAATACCCAGGCGCTCTGGAAACACCATATATTTT.